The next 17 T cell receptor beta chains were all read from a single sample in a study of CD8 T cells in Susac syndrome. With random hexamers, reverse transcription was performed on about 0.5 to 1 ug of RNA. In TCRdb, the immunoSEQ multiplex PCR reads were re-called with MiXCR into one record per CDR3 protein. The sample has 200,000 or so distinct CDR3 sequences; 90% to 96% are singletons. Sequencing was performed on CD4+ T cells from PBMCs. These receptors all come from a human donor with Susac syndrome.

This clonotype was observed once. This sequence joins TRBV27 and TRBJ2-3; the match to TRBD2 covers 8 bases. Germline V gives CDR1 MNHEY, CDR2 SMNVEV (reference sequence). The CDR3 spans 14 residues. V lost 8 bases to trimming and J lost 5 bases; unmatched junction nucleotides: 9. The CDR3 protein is CASQKGRGGDTQYF. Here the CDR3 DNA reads TGTGCCAGCCAAAAGGGACGGGGGGGAGATACGCAGTATTTT.

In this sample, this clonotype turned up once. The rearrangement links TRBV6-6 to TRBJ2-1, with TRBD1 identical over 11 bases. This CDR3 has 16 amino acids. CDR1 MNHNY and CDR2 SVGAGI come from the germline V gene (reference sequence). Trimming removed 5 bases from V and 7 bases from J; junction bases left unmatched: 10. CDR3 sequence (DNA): TGTGCCAGCAGTCCGACCGGGACAGGGGGATGGAATGAGCAGTTCTTC. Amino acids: CASSPTGTGGWNEQFF.

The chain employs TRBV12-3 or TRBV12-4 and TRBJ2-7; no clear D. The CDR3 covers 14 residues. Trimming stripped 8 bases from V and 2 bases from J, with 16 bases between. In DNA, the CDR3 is TGTGCCAGCCGATCTGCTCGCGATACCTACGAGCAGTACTTC. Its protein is CASRSARDTYEQYF.

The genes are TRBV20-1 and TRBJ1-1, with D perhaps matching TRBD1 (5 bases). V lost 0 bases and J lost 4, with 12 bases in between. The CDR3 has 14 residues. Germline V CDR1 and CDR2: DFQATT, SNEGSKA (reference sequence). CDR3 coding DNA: TGCAGTGCTAGAGATCTGGGGACCGGCACTGAAGCTTTCTTT. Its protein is CSARDLGTGTEAFF.

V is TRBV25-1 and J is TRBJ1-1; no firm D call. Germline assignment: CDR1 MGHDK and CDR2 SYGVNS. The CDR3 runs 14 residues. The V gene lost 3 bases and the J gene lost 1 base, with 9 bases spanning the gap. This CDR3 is CASSDRFPNTEAFF. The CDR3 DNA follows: TGTGCCAGCAGTGACAGGTTTCCGAACACTGAAGCTTTCTTT. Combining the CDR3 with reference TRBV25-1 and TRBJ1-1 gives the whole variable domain EADIYQTPRYLVIGTGKKITLECSQTMGHDKMYWYQQDPGMELHLIHYSYGVNSTEKGDLSSESTVSRIRTEHFPLTLESARPSHTSQYLCASSDRFPNTEAFFGQGTRLTVV.

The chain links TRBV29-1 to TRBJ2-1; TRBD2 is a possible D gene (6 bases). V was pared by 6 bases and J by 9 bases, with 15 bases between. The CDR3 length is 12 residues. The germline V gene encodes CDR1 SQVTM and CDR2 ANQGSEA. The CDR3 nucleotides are TGCAGCGTATGGGACTCCCGGGGTGAGCAGTTCTTC. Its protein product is CSVWDSRGEQFF.

CDR3 DNA: TGTGCCAGCTCACCTGTCTCTACAGGGAGGGTCGGTACTGAAGCTTTCTTT. Translation: CASSPVSTGRVGTEAFF. V gene TRBV18 combines with J gene TRBJ1-1, with a possible D match to TRBD1 (6 bases). Germline V lookup: CDR1 KGHSH, CDR2 LQKENI. The CDR3 contains 17 residues. Trimming pared 3 bases from V and 5 bases from J, leaving 22 bases between.

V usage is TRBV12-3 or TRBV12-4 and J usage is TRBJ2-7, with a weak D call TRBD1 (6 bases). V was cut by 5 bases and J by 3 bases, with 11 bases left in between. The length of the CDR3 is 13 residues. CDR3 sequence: CASSRTTGYEQYF. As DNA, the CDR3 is TGTGCCAGCAGTCGGACGACAGGCTACGAGCAGTACTTC.

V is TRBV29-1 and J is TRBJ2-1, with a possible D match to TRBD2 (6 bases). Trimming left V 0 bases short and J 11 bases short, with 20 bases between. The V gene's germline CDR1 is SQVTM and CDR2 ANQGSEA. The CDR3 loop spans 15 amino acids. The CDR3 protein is CSVEDLSGLPSQQFF. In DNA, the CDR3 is TGCAGCGTTGAAGATCTTTCGGGACTCCCCTCCCAGCAGTTCTTC.

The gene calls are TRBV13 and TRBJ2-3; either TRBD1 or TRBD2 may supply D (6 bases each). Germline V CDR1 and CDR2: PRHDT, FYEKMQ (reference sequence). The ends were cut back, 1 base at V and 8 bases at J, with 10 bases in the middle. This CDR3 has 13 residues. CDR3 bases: TGTGCCAGCAGCTTAGTGGGGGGCGGTACGCAGTATTTT. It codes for CASSLVGGGTQYF.

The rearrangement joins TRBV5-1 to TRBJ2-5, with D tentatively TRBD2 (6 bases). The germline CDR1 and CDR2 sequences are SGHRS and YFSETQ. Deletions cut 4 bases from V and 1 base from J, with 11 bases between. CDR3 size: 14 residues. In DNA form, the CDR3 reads TGCGCCAGCAGCCCCGGGGGAGTCCAAGAGACCCAGTACTTC. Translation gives CASSPGGVQETQYF.

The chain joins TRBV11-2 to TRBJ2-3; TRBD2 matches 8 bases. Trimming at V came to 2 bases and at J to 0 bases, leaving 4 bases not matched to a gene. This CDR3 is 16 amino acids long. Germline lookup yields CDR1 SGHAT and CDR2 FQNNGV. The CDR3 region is CASSLKSGGSTDTQYF. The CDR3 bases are TGTGCCAGCAGCTTAAAAAGCGGGGGAAGCACAGATACGCAGTATTTT. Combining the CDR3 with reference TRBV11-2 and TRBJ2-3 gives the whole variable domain EAGVAQSPRYKIIEKRQSVAFWCNPISGHATLYWYQQILGQGPKLLIQFQNNGVVDDSQLPKDRFSAERLKGVDSTLKIQPAKLEDSAVYLCASSLKSGGSTDTQYFGPGTRLTVL.

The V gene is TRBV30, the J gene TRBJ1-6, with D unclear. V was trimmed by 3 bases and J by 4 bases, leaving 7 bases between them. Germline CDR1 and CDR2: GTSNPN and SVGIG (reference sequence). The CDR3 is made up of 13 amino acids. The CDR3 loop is CAWRDGYNSPLHF. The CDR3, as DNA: TGTGCCTGGAGGGACGGATATAATTCACCCCTCCACTTT.

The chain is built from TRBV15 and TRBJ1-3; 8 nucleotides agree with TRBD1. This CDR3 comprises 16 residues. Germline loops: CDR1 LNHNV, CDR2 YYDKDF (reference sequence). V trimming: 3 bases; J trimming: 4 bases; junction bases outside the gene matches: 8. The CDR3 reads CATSSGSRGLGNTIYF. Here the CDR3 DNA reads TGTGCCACCAGCAGTGGATCCAGGGGGCTCGGAAACACCATATATTTT.

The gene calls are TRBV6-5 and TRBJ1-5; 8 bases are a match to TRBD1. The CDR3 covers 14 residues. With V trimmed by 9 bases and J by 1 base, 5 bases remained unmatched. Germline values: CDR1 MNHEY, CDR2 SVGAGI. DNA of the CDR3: TGTGCCAGAGTTTGGGACAGGAGCAATCAGCCCCAGCATTTT. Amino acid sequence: CARVWDRSNQPQHF.

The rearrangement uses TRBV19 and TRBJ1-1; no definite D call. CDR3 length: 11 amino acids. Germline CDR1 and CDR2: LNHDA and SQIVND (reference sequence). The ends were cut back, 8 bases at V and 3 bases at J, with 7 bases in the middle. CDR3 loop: CASQSYTEAFF. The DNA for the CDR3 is TGTGCCAGTCAATCTTACACTGAAGCTTTCTTT.

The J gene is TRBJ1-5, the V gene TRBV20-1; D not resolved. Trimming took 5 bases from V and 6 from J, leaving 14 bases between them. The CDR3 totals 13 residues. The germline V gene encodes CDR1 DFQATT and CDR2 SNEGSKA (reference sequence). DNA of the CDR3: TGCAGTGCTGTTTATGGGGTTTCTCAGCCCCAGCATTTT. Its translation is CSAVYGVSQPQHF.